The 13 T cell receptor beta chains below were found in one sample sequenced in a study of cytomegalovirus exposure and HLA in healthy donors. Clones were read by immunoSEQ multiplex PCR, and TCRdb kept only the in-frame ones, dropping some. The repertoire includes about 120,000 clones, about 85% of them detected once, and around 4.5% sits in the top ten. Sequenced sample: PBMCs. These receptors were collected from a man between 18 and 35 years old in good health and CMV-seropositive.

The V call is TRBV2, the J call TRBJ2-3; 11 bases are shared with TRBD2. With V trimmed by 6 bases and J by 1 base, 3 bases remained unmatched. Germline CDR1 reads SNHLY; CDR2 reads FYNNEI. The CDR3 is made up of 15 amino acids. CDR3 protein: CASSGLAGRTDTQYF. CDR3 DNA: TGTGCCAGCAGCGGACTAGCGGGCCGCACAGATACGCAGTATTTT.

The J gene is TRBJ2-3, the V gene TRBV15; 7 nucleotides match TRBD1. After removal of 1 base from V and 5 bases from J, the junction contained 6 bases not matched to a gene. The CDR3 sequence is 15 residues long. Germline values: CDR1 LNHNV, CDR2 YYDKDF (reference sequence). In nucleotides, the CDR3 is TGTGCCACCAGCAGAGTCAACAGGGGTATAGATACGCAGTATTTT. Amino acid sequence: CATSRVNRGIDTQYF.

This clone appeared a few times. The gene calls are TRBV6-1 and TRBJ1-1; D is unresolved. The CDR3 length is 14 residues. Per germline, CDR1 MNHNS and CDR2 SASEGT. V was shortened by 2 bases and J by 6 bases, with 13 bases between the two germline ends. CDR3 in DNA: TGTGCCAGCAGTGAATACGGAGGGATGGCTGAAGCTTTCTTT. Encoded protein: CASSEYGGMAEAFF.

In its sample, this clone was seen once. The chain carries TRBV5-6 and TRBJ2-5, with 13 bases that match TRBD2. Germline trimming cut 3 bases from V and 10 bases from J; bases unmatched to any gene: 9. The CDR3 length is 15 residues. Germline V gene lookup returns CDR1 SGHDT and CDR2 YYEEEE. CDR3 loop: CASSSELAGGSDQYF. As DNA, the CDR3 is TGTGCCAGCAGCTCGGAACTAGCGGGGGGGTCGGACCAGTACTTC. Together with reference TRBV5-6 and TRBJ2-5, the CDR3 gives the full variable domain: DAGVTQSPTHLIKTRGQQVTLRCSPKSGHDTVSWYQQALGQGPQFIFQYYEEEERQRGNFPDRFSGHQFPNYSSELNVNALLLGDSALYLCASSSELAGGSDQYFGPGTRLLVL.

V usage is TRBV7-2 and J usage is TRBJ2-7; 7 bases agree with TRBD1. Germline CDR1 reads SGHTA; CDR2 reads FQGNSA. The CDR3 totals 15 residues. V lost 5 bases, J lost 0 bases, and 7 bases stayed unmatched. The CDR3, as DNA: TGTGCCAGCAGCAAAACAGGGGCAAGCTCCTACGAGCAGTACTTC. Amino acid sequence: CASSKTGASSYEQYF.

The chain uses TRBV27 and TRBJ1-2; 8 bases map to TRBD1. Trimming removed 6 bases from V and 4 bases from J; junction bases left unmatched: 4. Germline V gene data show CDR1 as MNHEY and CDR2 as SMNVEV (reference sequence). This CDR3 contains 13 residues. The CDR3: CASSPTGGYGYTF. CDR3 bases: TGTGCCAGCAGCCCCACAGGGGGCTATGGCTACACCTTC.

This clone occurred once. The chain links TRBV5-4 to TRBJ2-2; TRBD1 aligns across 11 bases. The CDR3 spans 18 residues. From germline, CDR1 is SGHNT and CDR2 YYREEE (reference sequence). The junction had 12 bases not matched to a gene; V was cut back by 4 bases and J by 4 bases. The CDR3 loop reads CASSLGGQGAFSTGELFF. The CDR3 DNA follows: TGTGCCAGCAGCCTTGGAGGACAGGGGGCGTTTAGCACCGGGGAGCTGTTTTTT.

This clone was observed a single time. The chain recombines TRBV30 with TRBJ2-5; D unresolved. This CDR3 comprises 14 residues. V lost 1 base, J lost 1 base, and 10 bases lay in between. Germline CDR1 reads GTSNPN; CDR2 reads SVGIG (reference sequence). CDR3 residues: CAWSESRSQETQYF. The CDR3 DNA is TGTGCCTGGAGTGAATCCAGGTCCCAAGAGACCCAGTACTTC.

The rearrangement uses TRBV5-1 and TRBJ2-2, with 7 bases aligning to TRBD1. Looked up from germline, CDR1 is SGHRS and CDR2 is YFSETQ. CDR3 size: 15 residues. Trimming cost V 2 bases and J 6 bases; bases outside gene matches: 7. The CDR3 is CASSLDLQGSGELFF. The CDR3 DNA is TGCGCCAGCAGCTTAGACCTACAGGGGTCCGGGGAGCTGTTTTTT.

CDR3 loop: CASSLSQGAKGYTF. The CDR3, as DNA: TGTGCCAGCAGCTTATCTCAGGGGGCGAAAGGCTACACCTTC. This rearrangement joins TRBV7-2 to TRBJ1-2, with 8 bases identical to TRBD1. V lost 2 bases and J lost 8; bases outside the gene matches: 7. The CDR3 is made up of 14 amino acids. Germline CDR1 SGHTA, CDR2 FQGNSA. Full variable domain (outside the CDR3, taken from reference TRBV7-2 and TRBJ1-2): GAGVSQSPSNKVTEKGKDVELRCDPISGHTALYWYRQSLGQGLEFLIYFQGNSAPDKSGLPSDRFSAERTGGSVSTLTIQRTQQEDSAVYLCASSLSQGAKGYTFGSGTRLTVV.

This chain links TRBV2 with TRBJ2-1; D not resolved. CDR1 SNHLY and CDR2 FYNNEI come from the germline V gene. The V and J ends lost 8 bases and 9 bases respectively, with 11 bases between them. There are 11 residues in the CDR3. The CDR3 is CASGAGFEQFF. The CDR3 DNA follows: TGTGCCAGCGGAGCTGGATTTGAGCAGTTCTTC. The full variable domain, rest sourced from reference TRBV2 and TRBJ2-1, is EPEVTQTPSHQVTQMGQEVILRCVPISNHLYFYWYRQILGQKVEFLVSFYNNEISEKSEIFDDQFSVERPDGSNFTLKIRSTKLEDSAMYFCASGAGFEQFFGPGTRLTVL.

The gene calls are TRBV6-1 and TRBJ1-4; 7 bases fit TRBD1. Germline V CDR1 and CDR2: MNHNS, SASEGT. The J segment lost 6 bases and the V segment lost 3 bases, leaving 10 bases of the junction unmatched. The CDR3 has 16 amino acids. The DNA for the CDR3 is TGTGCCAGCAGTGATCTCGGGGACAGCCTCTATGAAAAACTGTTTTTT. It is translated as CASSDLGDSLYEKLFF.

V usage is TRBV10-2 and J usage is TRBJ1-5; unclear D gene. Germline V lookup: CDR1 WSHSY, CDR2 SAAADI. V shed 6 bases and J shed 7 bases, with 16 bases lying between them. The CDR3 runs 14 residues. The CDR3 DNA sequence: TGCGCCAGCAGCGATGACCGGGTCGGGCAGCCCCAGCATTTT. This codes for CASSDDRVGQPQHF.